One sample yielded the 8 T cell receptor beta chains listed below, sequenced in a study of T cells after yellow fever vaccination. In TCRdb, the 5' RACE reads were re-called with MiXCR into one record per CDR3 protein. The sample yields roughly 320,000 distinct CDR3 sequences, about 11% seen once. The sequenced sample was CD4+ T cells sorted from PBMCs, obtained 45 days after the yellow fever booster vaccination. All receptors come from a man younger than 35 who received the YFV17D yellow fever vaccine.

This clonotype was counted a few times. The gene calls are TRBV7-9 and TRBJ1-1; 7 nucleotides agree with TRBD1. Germline values: CDR1 SEHNR, CDR2 FQNEAQ (reference sequence). The CDR3 totals 18 residues. The junction had 17 bases not matched to a gene; V was cut back by 4 bases and J by 3 bases. The chain's CDR3 is CASSSGQKVNLRHTEAFF. The CDR3 DNA reads as TGTGCCAGCAGCTCGGGACAGAAGGTAAATCTGCGCCACACTGAAGCTTTCTTT. Full variable domain (rest looked up from reference TRBV7-9 and TRBJ1-1): DTGVSQNPRHKITKRGQNVTFRCDPISEHNRLYWYRQTLGQGPEFLTYFQNEAQLEKSRLLSDRFSAERPKGSFSTLEIQRTEQGDSAMYLCASSSGQKVNLRHTEAFFGQGTRLTVV.

This clonotype was recorded a few times. V gene TRBV27 combines with J gene TRBJ1-1, with D maybe TRBD1 (5 bases). The CDR3 is 14 amino acids. V lost 1 base and J lost 1, with 7 bases in between. Germline CDR1 MNHEY, CDR2 SMNVEV (reference sequence). CDR3 DNA sequence: TGTGCCAGCAGTTTATGGGACGGGAACACTGAAGCTTTCTTT. Its translation: CASSLWDGNTEAFF.

This sequence joins TRBV3-1 and TRBJ2-2; 8 nucleotides line up with TRBD1. The CDR3 is 16 amino acids. The germline V gene encodes CDR1 LGHDT and CDR2 YNNKEL (reference sequence). With 3 bases clipped from V and 1 base from J, the junction kept 4 bases outside the gene matches. The CDR3: CASSQPGQENTGELFF. The CDR3 coding sequence is TGTGCCAGCAGCCAGCCGGGACAGGAGAACACCGGGGAGCTGTTTTTT.

This clonotype was detected many times. The chain links TRBV5-1 to TRBJ2-1; tentatively, D is TRBD1 (6 bases). The CDR3 spans 15 residues. With 2 bases removed from V and 4 bases from J, the gap between germline ends came to 13 bases. Per the germline V gene, CDR1 is SGHRS and CDR2 is YFSETQ. CDR3 in DNA: TGCGCCAGCAGCTTAGACGGGGACAAATACAATGAGCAGTTCTTC. Its translation is CASSLDGDKYNEQFF.

The J gene is TRBJ2-7, the V gene TRBV6-5; no clear D gene. With 0 bases removed from V and 2 bases from J, the gap between germline ends came to 5 bases. The CDR3 contains 13 residues. CDR1 and CDR2 from the germline V gene are MNHEY and SVGAGI. The DNA for the CDR3 is TGTGCCAGCAGTTACTCGAGAGCCTACGAGCAGTACTTC. Its translation: CASSYSRAYEQYF.

This rearrangement joins TRBV10-3 to TRBJ1-5, with D hard to call. The CDR3 is made up of 13 amino acids. With 0 bases removed from V and 2 bases from J, the gap between germline ends came to 2 bases. Germline V gene sequence: CDR1 ENHRY, CDR2 SYGVKD. The DNA of the CDR3 is TGTGCCATCAGTGAGTCGGGCAATCAGCCCCAGCATTTT. Protein product: CAISESGNQPQHF.

This chain links TRBV5-1 with TRBJ2-7; 10 bases fit TRBD1. V lost 1 base to trimming and J lost 7 bases; unmatched junction nucleotides: 8. The CDR3 has 15 amino acids. CDR1 and CDR2 (germline): SGHRS, YFSETQ. The CDR3 DNA reads as TGCGCCAGCAGCTTGATTGGACAGGGGGTCGGGGAGCAGTACGTC. Translating it yields CASSLIGQGVGEQYV.

CDR3 bases: TGTGCCAGCAGCTTAGAGAGCAGCACCGGGGAGCTGTTTTTT. Translating gives CASSLESSTGELFF. This chain connects TRBV7-3 to TRBJ2-2; D gene uncertain. The CDR3 totals 14 residues. Germline V gene sequence: CDR1 SGHTA, CDR2 FQGTGA. V was clipped by 2 bases and J by 4 bases, with 8 bases between them.